This T cell receptor beta chain emerged from a study of T cells in Graves' hyperthyroidism and ophthalmopathy. The investigators amplified TCR beta CDR3 regions from RNA transcripts. HTBI primers were employed in a first-round RT-PCR of the TCR CDR3. Using its own MiXCR run on the multiplex PCR reads, TCRdb lists one record per CDR3 protein. The table has about 200,000 distinct CDR3 sequences, about 15% seen once. In this sample, this clonotype turned up many times. Trimming shortened V by 5 bases and J by 8 bases, and 13 bases separated the two germline ends. From germline, CDR1 is SGHTA and CDR2 FQGNSA. CDR3 length equals 13 residues.

What was sequenced was blood. This chain connects TRBV7-2 to TRBJ1-5; the D gene is possibly TRBD1 (6 bases). The clonotype comes from a man between 45 and 60 years old with Graves' hyperthyroidism. Written as DNA, the CDR3 is TGTGCCAGCAGCCAAAGGGGGAGGGAGCCCCAGCATTTT. It translates to CASSQRGREPQHF.